A selection of T cell receptor beta chains follows, all from one sample in a study of PD-1 blockade in classical Hodgkin lymphoma. Using immunoSEQ multiplex PCR, the repertoire was profiled, and TCRdb retains in-frame clones only, with some absent. The sample holds 2,600 or so clones, approximately 70% seen once. Sequences were derived from CD8+ T cells from blood, sampled before the fourth cycle of nivolumab. The origin of the receptors is a human donor with classical Hodgkin lymphoma. The CDR3 runs from the conserved cysteine through the conserved F or W. D genes are given only for firm matches. Rows give clone size only sometimes, using once, few, many, or a class for an expanded clone.

NA	TRBJ2-2	TRBD2	TRBV28	CASSQTSASGELFF	TGTGCCAGCAGCCAAACTAGCGCCTCCGGGGAGCTGTTTTTT
few	TRBJ1-2	TRBD1	TRBV19	CASSDGTGTYGYTF	TGTGCCAGTAGTGACGGGACAGGGACCTATGGCTACACCTTC
medium-sized	TRBJ2-5	TRBD2	TRBV6-5	CASSVSGGDQETQYF	TGTGCCAGCAGTGTTAGCGGGGGGGACCAAGAGACCCAGTACTTC
NA	TRBJ2-7	TRBD1	TRBV4-2	CATGTGGLNEQYF	TGTGCCACCGGGACAGGGGGCTTGAACGAGCAGTACTTC
NA	TRBJ2-3	TRBD2	TRBV28	CASSPYGGLEVDTQYF	TGTGCCAGCAGCCCATATGGGGGACTAGAGGTAGATACGCAGTATTTT
NA	TRBJ2-7	NA	TRBV7-9	CASSLGGPYEQYF	TGTGCCAGCAGCTTAGGGGGTCCGTACGAGCAGTACTTC
NA	TRBJ2-7	NA	TRBV28	CASSLKVRTPTRVSYEQYF	TGTGCCAGCAGTTTAAAAGTAAGGACACCTACGAGGGTTTCCTACGAGCAGTACTTC
NA	TRBJ2-1	TRBD2	TRBV4-3	CASSQDPSGYNEQFF	TGCGCCAGCAGCCAAGATCCTAGCGGGTACAATGAGCAGTTCTTC
NA	TRBJ1-5	NA	TRBV19	CATEGPYNQPQHF	TGTGCCACCGAGGGGCCCTACAATCAGCCCCAGCATTTT
NA	TRBJ1-1	NA	TRBV29-1	CSVVGEGFEAFF	TGCAGCGTTGTAGGGGAAGGCTTTGAAGCTTTCTTT
once	TRBJ2-3	NA	TRBV11-2	CASSLTPGSTDTQYF	TGTGCCAGCAGCTTAACCCCGGGCAGCACAGATACGCAGTATTTT
NA	TRBJ1-5	NA	TRBV12-2	CASRGKNSNQPQHF	TGTGCAAGTCGAGGGAAAAATAGCAATCAGCCCCAGCATTTT
NA	TRBJ2-3	NA	TRBV9	CASSVARGGSTDTQYF	TGTGCCAGCAGCGTAGCTAGGGGGGGGTCCACAGATACGCAGTATTTT
once	TRBJ1-4	NA	TRBV4-1	CASSQVQAISTNEKLFF	TGCGCCAGCAGCCAAGTACAGGCAATTTCAACTAATGAAAAACTGTTTTTT
NA	TRBJ2-3	TRBD2	TRBV9	CASSVGSGGAGDTQYF	TGTGCCAGCAGCGTAGGTAGCGGGGGGGCGGGAGATACGCAGTATTTT
NA	TRBJ2-7	TRBD1	TRBV27	CASSPLDRDGYEQYF	TGTGCCAGCAGCCCTCTGGACAGGGATGGGTACGAGCAGTACTTC
NA	TRBJ1-4	NA	TRBV5-8	CASSSEVWTGRRKLFF	TGTGCCAGCAGCTCGGAAGTTTGGACCGGCAGGAGAAAACTGTTTTTT
NA	TRBJ2-2	NA	TRBV27	CASSLSLPENTGELFF	TGTGCCAGCAGTTTATCCTTGCCCGAGAACACCGGGGAGCTGTTTTTT
NA	TRBJ2-1	TRBD2	TRBV28	CASSPLAGDSYNEQFF	TGTGCCAGCAGTCCCTTAGCGGGGGACTCCTACAATGAGCAGTTCTTC
few	TRBJ1-5	TRBD1	TRBV27	CASSSGGSNQPQHF	TGTGCCAGCAGTTCAGGGGGAAGCAATCAGCCCCAGCATTTT
NA	TRBJ1-2	NA	TRBV27	CASRGTRETNYGYTF	TGTGCCAGCAGGGGCACCAGGGAGACTAACTATGGCTACACCTTC
few	TRBJ1-5	NA	TRBV28	CASSRRAGNQPQHF	TGTGCCAGCAGCCGGCGGGCAGGCAATCAGCCCCAGCATTTT
NA	TRBJ1-5	NA	TRBV19	CASSSRSGYQPQHF	TGTGCCAGTAGTAGTAGGTCGGGATATCAGCCCCAGCATTTT
NA	TRBJ1-1	TRBD1	TRBV7-2	CASSLDSGTGVGGTFF	TGTGCCAGCAGCTTAGATAGCGGAACAGGGGTGGGTGGGACTTTCTTT
few	TRBJ2-5	TRBD2	TRBV9	CASSGGLEETQYF	TGTGCCAGCAGCGGAGGACTAGAAGAGACCCAGTACTTC
NA	TRBJ2-7	NA	TRBV5-6	CASSLGKGIEQYF	TGTGCCAGCAGCTTGGGAAAGGGAATCGAGCAGTACTTC
NA	TRBJ1-5	TRBD1	TRBV9	CASSVVGQGDGGNQPQHF	TGTGCCAGCAGCGTAGTGGGACAGGGGGATGGAGGCAATCAGCCCCAGCATTTT
NA	TRBJ1-1	NA	TRBV28	CASSLGGTFF	TGTGCCAGCAGTTTAGGGGGAACTTTCTTT
NA	TRBJ2-7	TRBD2	TRBV28	CASNPSGENYEQYF	TGTGCCAGCAACCCTAGCGGGGAGAACTACGAGCAGTACTTC
NA	TRBJ2-5	TRBD2	TRBV9	CASSDPGLAGELGETQYF	TGTGCCAGCAGCGACCCGGGACTAGCGGGGGAATTGGGAGAGACCCAGTACTTC
few	TRBJ2-1	TRBD2	TRBV27	CASSLFLAGDNEQFF	TGTGCCAGCAGTTTATTCCTAGCGGGGGATAATGAGCAGTTCTTC
NA	TRBJ2-3	TRBD2	TRBV18	CASSPMSGGDTQYF	TGTGCCAGCTCACCAATGAGCGGGGGCGATACGCAGTATTTT
NA	TRBJ1-1	NA	TRBV7-8	CASSLVTGVNTEAFF	TGTGCCAGCAGCTTAGTGACGGGGGTGAACACTGAAGCTTTCTTT
few	TRBJ2-7	TRBD2	TRBV30	CAWSVGGGTYEQYF	TGTGCCTGGAGTGTAGGCGGGGGGACCTACGAGCAGTACTTC
medium-sized	TRBJ1-2	NA	TRBV28	CASSWEIYYGYTF	TGTGCCAGCAGTTGGGAGATTTACTATGGCTACACCTTC
NA	TRBJ2-2	NA	TRBV6-1	CAIRDGNTGELFF	TGTGCCATCCGGGACGGGAACACCGGGGAGCTGTTTTTT
NA	TRBJ2-5	TRBD2	TRBV5-1	CASKSGGYVSETQYF	TGCGCCAGCAAAAGCGGGGGATACGTCAGCGAGACCCAGTACTTC
NA	TRBJ1-2	NA	TRBV10-3	CASSYSLGSGSGYTF	TGTGCCAGCAGTTACTCTCTAGGGAGTGGGTCTGGCTACACCTTC
NA	TRBJ1-6	NA	TRBV5-1	CASSLEGTGVNSPLHF	TGCGCCAGCAGCTTGGAAGGGACGGGTGTGAATTCACCCCTCCACTTT
NA	TRBJ2-1	NA	TRBV11-2	CASSLITRPFF	TGTGCCAGCAGCTTAATCACTAGACCGTTCTTC
NA	TRBJ1-5	NA	TRBV6-6	CASSNSNSNQPQHF	TGTGCCAGCAGTAACAGTAATAGCAATCAGCCCCAGCATTTT
NA	TRBJ1-1	NA	TRBV5-1	CASSARQSDTEAFF	TGCGCCAGCAGCGCAAGACAGTCGGACACTGAAGCTTTCTTT
NA	TRBJ2-7	TRBD2	TRBV9	CASSAQRGTSLYEQYF	TGTGCCAGCAGCGCTCAAAGAGGGACTAGCTTGTACGAGCAGTACTTC
NA	TRBJ2-7	NA	TRBV4-2	CASSQDSYEQYF	TGTGCCAGCAGCCAAGATTCCTACGAGCAGTACTTC
once	TRBJ1-2	NA	TRBV5-4	CASTDADYGYTF	TGTGCCAGCACGGACGCAGACTATGGCTACACCTTC
NA	TRBJ1-1	NA	TRBV7-9	CASMGAVGMNTEAFF	TGTGCCAGCATGGGGGCAGTTGGTATGAACACTGAAGCTTTCTTT
NA	TRBJ1-5	TRBD1	TRBV19	CASSSPRDRGQPQHF	TGTGCCAGTAGTTCGCCCCGGGACAGGGGTCAGCCCCAGCATTTT
few	TRBJ1-3	NA	TRBV9	CASSVGRSGNTIYF	TGTGCCAGCAGCGTAGGGCGCTCTGGAAACACCATATATTTT
once	TRBJ1-1	NA	TRBV14	CASSQDVGPPMNTEAFF	TGTGCCAGCAGCCAAGACGTGGGGCCACCGATGAACACTGAAGCTTTCTTT
medium-sized	TRBJ2-1	NA	TRBV11-3	CASSLKGLSWEQFF	NA
NA	TRBJ2-1	TRBD2	TRBV19	CASSIFGGAYNEQFF	TGTGCCAGTAGTATATTTGGGGGGGCCTACAATGAGCAGTTCTTC
NA	TRBJ2-2	NA	TRBV10-3	CAISDTTADTGELFF	TGTGCCATCAGTGATACTACCGCTGACACCGGGGAGCTGTTTTTT
NA	TRBJ2-1	TRBD2	TRBV30	CAWSVDGGAWEQFF	TGTGCCTGGAGTGTAGACGGGGGGGCTTGGGAGCAGTTCTTC
NA	TRBJ1-2	NA	TRBV4-2	CASSQNRQLPNYGYTF	TGTGCCAGCAGCCAGAATCGACAGCTACCTAACTATGGCTACACCTTC